Below are 10 T cell receptor beta chains sequenced from a single sample in a study of control samples from healthy donors and cancer patients. TCRdb keeps only in-frame clones here, not all; method: immunoSEQ multiplex PCR. The top ten clones hold less than 8.5% of a sample with about 140,000 clones, 91% of them seen once. Sequencing was done on a sample of blood. These TCRs come from a man between 18 and 35 years old in good health.

This rearrangement joins TRBV28 to TRBJ1-1; D perhaps matches TRBD1 (5 bases). V lost 4 bases and J lost 3, with 15 bases in between. This CDR3 has 15 residues. CDR1 and CDR2 from the germline V gene are MDHEN and SYDVKM. CDR3 in amino acids: CASSSGHPGDTEAFF. In nucleotides, the CDR3 is TGTGCCAGCAGTTCTGGACACCCCGGGGACACTGAAGCTTTCTTT.

This sequence joins TRBV18 and TRBJ2-4; D might be TRBD1 or TRBD2, each matching 5 bases. Germline V gene data show CDR1 as KGHSH and CDR2 as LQKENI. The V and J ends lost 5 bases and 9 bases respectively, with 20 bases between them. The CDR3 runs to 15 residues. CDR3 in amino acids: CASSSQENGGGIQYF. CDR3 nucleotides: TGTGCCAGCTCATCACAGGAAAATGGGGGTGGCATTCAGTACTTC.

CDR3 sequence: CASSSRQGRTDTQYF. As DNA, the CDR3 is TGTGCCAGCAGCTCACGTCAGGGGAGGACAGATACGCAGTATTTT. The chain is built from TRBV5-6 and TRBJ2-3; either TRBD1 or TRBD2 may supply D (6 bases each). The CDR3 is 15 amino acids. Germline V lookup: CDR1 SGHDT, CDR2 YYEEEE. Trimming pared 3 bases from V and 3 bases from J, leaving 14 bases between.

This chain uses TRBV19 with TRBJ1-3; D unresolved. Germline values: CDR1 LNHDA, CDR2 SQIVND (reference sequence). The CDR3 is 15 amino acids. V was cut by 5 bases and J by 3 bases, with 14 bases left in between. CDR3 amino acids: CASSARTFGGNTIYF. In DNA form, the CDR3 reads TGTGCCAGTAGTGCCCGGACTTTCGGTGGAAACACCATATATTTT.

This chain links TRBV29-1 with TRBJ2-1; 8 bases agree with TRBD1. Germline trimming cut 0 bases from V and 10 bases from J; bases unmatched to any gene: 2. This CDR3 is 12 amino acids long. The germline gives CDR1 SQVTM, CDR2 ANQGSEA. The CDR3 sequence: CSVEDGQGEQFF. In DNA form, the CDR3 reads TGCAGCGTTGAAGACGGACAGGGAGAGCAGTTCTTC.

The CDR3 reads CASSSPGYGYTF. The CDR3 DNA reads as TGTGCCAGCAGCTCACCCGGGTATGGCTACACCTTC. The chain links TRBV7-2 to TRBJ1-2; D gene uncertain. Germline loops: CDR1 SGHTA, CDR2 FQGNSA. Trimming pared 4 bases from V and 5 bases from J, leaving 8 bases between. This CDR3 region has 12 residues.

Only one count was recorded for this clone. The chain's CDR3 is CASSDKGARTYNEQFF. For the CDR3, the DNA is TGTGCCAGCAGTGATAAAGGAGCCCGAACCTACAATGAGCAGTTCTTC. V is TRBV2 and J is TRBJ2-1; D remains ambiguous. From germline, CDR1 is SNHLY and CDR2 FYNNEI. Trimming shortened V by 3 bases and J by 2 bases, and 14 bases separated the two germline ends. The CDR3 sequence is 16 residues long. The full variable domain, its missing parts supplied by reference TRBV2 and TRBJ2-1, is EPEVTQTPSHQVTQMGQEVILRCVPISNHLYFYWYRQILGQKVEFLVSFYNNEISEKSEIFDDQFSVERPDGSNFTLKIRSTKLEDSAMYFCASSDKGARTYNEQFFGPGTRLTVL.

The chain has TRBV5-1 and TRBJ1-1, with D unresolved. The germline V gene encodes CDR1 SGHRS and CDR2 YFSETQ. The V and J ends lost 0 bases and 1 base respectively, with 7 bases between them. The CDR3 extends over 14 amino acids. The CDR3 here is CASSLGSGNTEAFF. CDR3 in DNA: TGCGCCAGCAGCTTGGGAAGTGGGAACACTGAAGCTTTCTTT.

The chain has TRBV6-5 and TRBJ2-5, with D perhaps TRBD2 (6 bases). The germline gives CDR1 MNHEY, CDR2 SVGAGI. V shed 6 bases and J shed 4 bases, with 15 bases lying between them. The CDR3 consists of 14 residues. The CDR3 here is CASRRDGRGETQYF. CDR3 bases: TGTGCCAGCAGGCGGGACGGAAGGGGAGAGACCCAGTACTTC.

This clone appeared once. The J gene is TRBJ1-2, the V gene TRBV7-9, with 9 bases identical to TRBD1. The junction had 4 bases not matched to a gene; V was cut back by 1 base and J by 4 bases. This CDR3 is 15 amino acids long. CDR1 and CDR2 (germline): SEHNR, FQNEAQ (reference sequence). CDR3 amino acids: CASSLGTGDSYGYTF. CDR3 in DNA: TGTGCCAGCAGCTTAGGGACAGGGGACTCCTATGGCTACACCTTC.